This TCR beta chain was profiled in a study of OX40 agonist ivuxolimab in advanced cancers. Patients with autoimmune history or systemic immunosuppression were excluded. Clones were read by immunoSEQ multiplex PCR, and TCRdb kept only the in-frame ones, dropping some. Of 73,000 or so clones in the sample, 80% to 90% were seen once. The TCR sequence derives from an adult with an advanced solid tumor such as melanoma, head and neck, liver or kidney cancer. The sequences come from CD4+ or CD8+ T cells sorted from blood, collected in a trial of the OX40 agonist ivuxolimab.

In DNA form, the CDR3 reads TGTGCCAGCAGTTCTAGCGGGGGGGCGTATTACAATGAGCAGTTCTTC. It translates to CASSSSGGAYYNEQFF. The chain combines TRBV5-4 with TRBJ2-1, with 12 bases matching TRBD2. V was pared by 5 bases and J by 4 bases, with 7 bases of the junction left unmatched. CDR1 is SGHNT and CDR2 is YYREEE in the germline V gene (reference sequence). CDR3 length: 16 amino acids.